This record looks at one TCR beta chain sequence and its context. The antigen is not known. This sample was taken from a study of early T cells in non-severe SARS-CoV-2 infection. The overall study: It was bulk RNA from unsorted whole blood that was sequenced, and the chains were unpaired.

Findings and limits, study-wide: Anti-spike CD8 responses were favored by VDJdb matching, which missed private and CD4 specificities.

Individual cDNA molecules were tagged with unique molecular identifiers. Each CDR3 protein gets one entry after TCRdb re-called the 5' RACE reads with MiXCR. The sample shows 40,000 to 65,000 distinct CDR3 sequences, 8% to 10% of them seen only once. This TCR was sampled from an adult who was a healthcare worker with PCR-confirmed SARS-CoV-2 infection or an uninfected control (not recorded which). Material: whole blood.

The CDR3 region has the DNA TGTGCCACTCGGGAGGGAGGCGAGCAGTACTTC. This translates into CATREGGEQYF. This chain connects TRBV19 to TRBJ2-7; 8 bases are a match to TRBD2. This CDR3 spans 11 amino acids. The V segment lost 10 bases and the J segment 6 bases; nucleotides outside the gene matches: 5. Germline CDR1 is LNHDA and CDR2 is SQIVND (reference sequence).